The present T cell receptor gamma chain was sequenced within a study of intestinal T cells in coeliac disease. Looking at the study overall: In the TRG cohort, coeliac patients were much younger than controls.

With respect to this clone: Its specificity is unknown.

Using approximately 220 ng of biopsy DNA, TRG was amplified with LymphoTrack primers. TCRdb fed the multiplex PCR reads to CATT. This sample carries some 400 gamma-chain clones, roughly 49% of them seen once, and the ten largest clones take approximately 34%. Study results and limitations: Splitting by age did not yield significant classification despite group age differences. TRD kmer-based clustering correctly classified all 20 or so biopsies in training, with reported leave-one-out accuracy of roughly 90%.

Nine to eleven formalin-fixed paraffin-embedded scrolls, each 5 µm thick, supplied each case's genomic DNA. The V and J ends lost 5 bases and 6 bases, in that order; junction bases with no gene match: 10. Looked up from germline, CDR1 is EGSTGY and CDR2 is YDSYTSSV. CDR3 length equals 13 residues. Sequencing was performed on a duodenal biopsy. The chain recombines TRGV4 with TRGJ1 or TRGJ2. This clonotype was sampled from a human donor with celiac disease. CDR3: CATWAPRGYKKLF. The CDR3 DNA reads as TGTGCCACCTGGGCCCCACGTGGTTATAAGAAACTCTTT.